This T cell receptor beta chain was sequenced in a study of CD8 T cells in Susac syndrome. An amount of RNA that ranged from roughly 0.45 to 1 ug was reverse transcribed with random hexamers. Multiplex immunoSEQ PCR targeted 54 Vbeta and 13 Jbeta TCR beta segments. TCRdb recomputed calls from the immunoSEQ multiplex PCR reads with MiXCR, one row per CDR3 protein. The profile shows approximately 120,000 distinct CDR3 sequences, roughly 89% of them singletons. The sample comprised CD8+ T cells from PBMCs. The origin of this receptor is a human donor with multiple sclerosis.

CDR3 protein: CASSPLVSGFEQFF. CDR3 coding DNA: TGTGCCAGCAGCCCCCTAGTCTCAGGGTTTGAGCAGTTCTTC. The chain combines TRBV11-2 with TRBJ2-1; possibly TRBD1 for D (5 bases). The CDR3 has 14 residues. The V gene's germline CDR1 is SGHAT and CDR2 FQNNGV. Trimming cost V 5 bases and J 9 bases, with 17 bases left between them.